One T cell receptor beta chain is described in this entry. The conserved phenylalanine or tryptophan normally closing the CDR3 is absent here, so this likely arose from a read error. Naive CD8 T cells were FACS-sorted by CD8+CD4-CCR7+CD45RA+ markers. This entry comes from a study of molecular identifiers for immune sequencing clone quantification. The bulk TCR libraries were made with methods described before and with listed TCR primers. TCRdb passed the PCR reads through MiXCR, listing each CDR3 protein once. The sample has some 650,000 distinct CDR3 sequences; just under 20% are singletons. CDR1 is MDHEN and CDR2 is SYDVKM in the germline V gene. Between the trimmed V and J ends, which lost 3 bases and 0 bases, there was a span of 25 bases. CDR3 length: 20 residues.

This chain connects TRBV28 to TRBJ2-3; either TRBD1 or TRBD2 may fit D (5 bases each). This clonotype originated in a human donor in good health. Some libraries in this study had Jurkat cell RNA spiked in. The source material was naive CD8+ T cells from blood, with Jurkat cell RNA spiked in. Stated subset: FACS-sorted CD8+CD4-CCR7+CD45RA+ naive T cells. CDR3 amino acids: CASSFIAVPIAGDSTDTQYL. As DNA, the CDR3 is TGTGCCAGCAGTTTTATCGCGGTCCCCATCGCCGGGGACAGCACAGATACGCAGTATTTG.